This T cell receptor beta chain was captured by sequencing in a study of T cells after yellow fever vaccination. This CDR3 contains 14 residues. Per germline, CDR1 DFQATT and CDR2 SNEGSKA (reference sequence). V dropped 3 bases and J dropped 8; count of bases not matched to a gene: 10. Whole-study results and caveats: Reappearing after the booster were most of the clones from primary vaccination (roughly 95% CD4, approximately 85% CD8).

MiXCR, applied by TCRdb to the 5' RACE reads, yields one record per CDR3 protein. Of about 30,000 distinct CDR3 sequences in the sample, roughly 6% were seen once. This clonotype has ten or more counts. Material: PBMCs, either bulk or a sorted T-cell subset (CD4+, CD8+, memory, or dextramer-sorted; not recorded which), obtained on the day of the yellow fever booster vaccination. This sequence was found in a man aged 30 to 39 who received the YFV17D yellow fever vaccine. The rearrangement links TRBV20-1 to TRBJ1-3, with TRBD1 matching over 7 bases. Here the CDR3 reads CSARALGQFDTIYF. The CDR3 coding sequence is TGCAGTGCTAGGGCCCTGGGACAGTTTGACACCATATATTTT.